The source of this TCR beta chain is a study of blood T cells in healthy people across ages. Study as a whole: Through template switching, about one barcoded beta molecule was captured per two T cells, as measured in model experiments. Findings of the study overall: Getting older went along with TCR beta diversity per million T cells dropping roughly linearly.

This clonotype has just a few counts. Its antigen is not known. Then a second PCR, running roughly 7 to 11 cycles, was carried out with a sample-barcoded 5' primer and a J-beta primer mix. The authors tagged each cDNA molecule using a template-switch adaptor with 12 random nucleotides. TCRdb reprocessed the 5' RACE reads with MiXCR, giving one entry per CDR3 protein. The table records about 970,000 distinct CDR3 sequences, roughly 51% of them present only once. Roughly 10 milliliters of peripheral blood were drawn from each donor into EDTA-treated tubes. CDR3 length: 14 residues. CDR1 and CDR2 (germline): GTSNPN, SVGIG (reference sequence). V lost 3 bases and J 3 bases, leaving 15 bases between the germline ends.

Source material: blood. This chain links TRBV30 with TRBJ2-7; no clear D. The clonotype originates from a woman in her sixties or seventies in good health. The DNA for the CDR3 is TGTGCCTGGAGAGGAAGTGAGGCTGGCTACGAGCAGTACTTC. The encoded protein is CAWRGSEAGYEQYF. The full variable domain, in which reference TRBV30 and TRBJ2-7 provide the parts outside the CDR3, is SQTIHQWPATLVQPVGSPLSLECTVEGTSNPNLYWYRQAAGRGLQLLFYSVGIGQISSEVPQNLSASRPQDRQFILSSKKLLLSDSGFYLCAWRGSEAGYEQYFGPGTRLTVT.